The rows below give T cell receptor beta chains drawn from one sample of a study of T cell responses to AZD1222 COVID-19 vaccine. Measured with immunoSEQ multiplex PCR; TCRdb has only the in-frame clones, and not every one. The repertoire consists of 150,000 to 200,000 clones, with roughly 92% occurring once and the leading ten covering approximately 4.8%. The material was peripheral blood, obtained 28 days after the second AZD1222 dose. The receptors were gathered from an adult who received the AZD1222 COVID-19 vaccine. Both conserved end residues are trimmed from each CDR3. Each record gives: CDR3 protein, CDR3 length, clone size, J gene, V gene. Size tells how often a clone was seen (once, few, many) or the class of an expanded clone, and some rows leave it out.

CDR3aa: ASSPDRDEQF
len: 10
abundance: NA
j_gene: TRBJ2-1
v_gene: TRBV5-1

CDR3aa: AISESKEPQH
len: 10
abundance: NA
j_gene: TRBJ1-5
v_gene: TRBV10-3

CDR3aa: ASSYSIRTVEAF
len: 12
abundance: NA
j_gene: TRBJ1-1
v_gene: TRBV6-2/TRBV6-3

CDR3aa: ASSEYRGTEQF
len: 11
abundance: NA
j_gene: TRBJ2-1
v_gene: TRBV10-1

CDR3aa: AMGQGKQPQH
len: 10
abundance: NA
j_gene: TRBJ1-5
v_gene: TRBV6-4

CDR3aa: SVEKAGAHYGYT
len: 12
abundance: NA
j_gene: TRBJ1-2
v_gene: TRBV29-1

CDR3aa: ASSGSSVPYEQY
len: 12
abundance: few
j_gene: TRBJ2-7
v_gene: TRBV18

CDR3aa: AWSVLGDTQY
len: 10
abundance: NA
j_gene: TRBJ2-3
v_gene: TRBV30

CDR3aa: VRSLVASGRAVTRAPYEQY
len: 19
abundance: NA
j_gene: TRBJ2-7
v_gene: TRBV7-5

CDR3aa: ASSAFLAGVSEQY
len: 13
abundance: NA
j_gene: TRBJ2-7
v_gene: TRBV9

CDR3aa: ASSPSRGIGSYNEQF
len: 15
abundance: NA
j_gene: TRBJ2-1
v_gene: TRBV18

CDR3aa: ASGFSLQGGTEAF
len: 13
abundance: NA
j_gene: TRBJ1-1
v_gene: TRBV12-5

CDR3aa: ASSLARRVDQPQH
len: 13
abundance: once
j_gene: TRBJ1-5
v_gene: TRBV7-8

CDR3aa: ASSPLAAHTQYSGNTIY
len: 17
abundance: NA
j_gene: TRBJ1-3
v_gene: TRBV18

CDR3aa: SVEDPGDGARGEQY
len: 14
abundance: NA
j_gene: TRBJ2-7
v_gene: TRBV29-1

CDR3aa: ASSYAGQGLSYEQY
len: 14
abundance: NA
j_gene: TRBJ2-7
v_gene: TRBV6-5

CDR3aa: ASSLPPGEQY
len: 10
abundance: NA
j_gene: TRBJ2-7
v_gene: TRBV4-1

CDR3aa: ASGMNTEAF
len: 9
abundance: once
j_gene: TRBJ1-1
v_gene: TRBV9

CDR3aa: ASSLVAPGLKRGRNEQF
len: 17
abundance: NA
j_gene: TRBJ2-1
v_gene: TRBV11-2

CDR3aa: ASSLAGGLNTGELF
len: 14
abundance: NA
j_gene: TRBJ2-2
v_gene: TRBV5-1

CDR3aa: ASSLDRDPYQETQY
len: 14
abundance: once
j_gene: TRBJ2-5
v_gene: TRBV11-2

CDR3aa: ASSFSSTSGSLGGELF
len: 16
abundance: NA
j_gene: TRBJ2-2
v_gene: TRBV5-1

CDR3aa: ASSHRSGGTDTQY
len: 13
abundance: once
j_gene: TRBJ2-3
v_gene: TRBV3-1/TRBV3-2

CDR3aa: ATSDLGASSTDTQY
len: 14
abundance: NA
j_gene: TRBJ2-3
v_gene: TRBV24-1

CDR3aa: ASSYSRTGELF
len: 11
abundance: NA
j_gene: TRBJ2-2
v_gene: TRBV6-5

CDR3aa: ASSGLAWETQY
len: 11
abundance: NA
j_gene: TRBJ2-5
v_gene: TRBV27

CDR3aa: ATSDFGESGGRL
len: 12
abundance: NA
j_gene: TRBJ2-1
v_gene: TRBV24-1

CDR3aa: ASSDRPGQVNTEAF
len: 14
abundance: once
j_gene: TRBJ1-1
v_gene: TRBV14

CDR3aa: ASSLSPGGPYNEQF
len: 14
abundance: NA
j_gene: TRBJ2-1
v_gene: TRBV5-1

CDR3aa: ASTNQQNYNSPLH
len: 13
abundance: NA
j_gene: TRBJ1-6
v_gene: TRBV7-2

CDR3aa: ASSQDQRANHNSPLH
len: 15
abundance: once
j_gene: TRBJ1-6
v_gene: TRBV14

CDR3aa: SAPRYNEQF
len: 9
abundance: NA
j_gene: TRBJ2-1
v_gene: TRBV20-1

CDR3aa: ASSQGTSGRGEQY
len: 13
abundance: NA
j_gene: TRBJ2-7
v_gene: TRBV3-1/TRBV3-2

CDR3aa: ASRLGLAGIRSGLGQF
len: 16
abundance: NA
j_gene: TRBJ2-1
v_gene: TRBV12-2

CDR3aa: ASSSGVLASSGNTIY
len: 15
abundance: few
j_gene: TRBJ1-3
v_gene: TRBV5-8

CDR3aa: ASSLDVGAEEKLF
len: 13
abundance: NA
j_gene: TRBJ1-4
v_gene: TRBV5-1

CDR3aa: ASREREGPRNEQF
len: 13
abundance: NA
j_gene: TRBJ2-1
v_gene: TRBV9

CDR3aa: ASSPFGGNTGELF
len: 13
abundance: NA
j_gene: TRBJ2-2
v_gene: TRBV7-9

CDR3aa: AWIRDRGSRGYT
len: 12
abundance: NA
j_gene: TRBJ1-2
v_gene: TRBV30